Listed below are T cell receptor beta chains from one sample, sequenced in a study of regulatory T cells in long-lasting Graves disease. TCRdb reprocessed the multiplex PCR reads with MiXCR, giving one entry per CDR3 protein. Of hundreds of thousands of distinct CDR3 sequences listed, 20% are singletons. Sequenced material: peripheral blood mononuclear cells (PBMCs), taken when the disease was refractory, from a patient treated with antithyroid drugs. The receptors were sampled from a female donor with Graves disease. CDR3s include the opening cysteine and the closing phenylalanine or tryptophan. D genes are given only for firm matches. Clone size, where shown, is once, few, many, or a class for clones that have expanded.

D gene,clone size,V gene,J gene,CDR3 DNA,CDR3 protein
NA,NA,TRBV4-2,TRBJ1-5,TGTGCCAGCAGCCAAGACAAAACCCATCCCCAGCATTTT,CASSQDKTHPQHF
NA,NA,TRBV7-3,TRBJ2-3,TGTGCCGGCAGCACCACGCGGGGGCAGGATACGCAGTATTTT,CAGSTTRGQDTQYF
NA,NA,TRBV5-1,TRBJ2-7,TGCGCCAGCAGCGGAGGGGGCGAGGACTCCTACGAGCAGTACTTC,CASSGGGEDSYEQYF
NA,NA,TRBV30,TRBJ1-1,TGTGCCTGGAGTTCGACGCGGGGGACTGAAGCTTTCTTT,CAWSSTRGTEAFF
NA,few,TRBV20-1,TRBJ2-7,TGCAGTGCAACACGACCCCACTACGAGCAGTACTTC,CSATRPHYEQYF
NA,NA,TRBV6-1,TRBJ1-1,TGTGCCACCCCAACGGGCCGGTACACTGAAGCTTTCTTT,CATPTGRYTEAFF
NA,NA,TRBV25-1,TRBJ1-5,TGTGCCAGCCAACGGGGGAATCAGCCCCAGCATTTT,CASQRGNQPQHF
TRBD1,many,TRBV7-2,TRBJ1-4,TGTGCCAGCAGCCCAGGACAGGGTAGTGAAAAACTGTTTTTT,CASSPGQGSEKLFF
NA,NA,TRBV7-2,TRBJ1-3,TGTGCCAGCAGCCCCGGGTTTTTAGGAAACACCATATATTTT,CASSPGFLGNTIYF
NA,NA,TRBV18,TRBJ2-2,TGTGCCAGCTCACCAAAAGCCGCGGACACCGGGGAGCTGTTTTTT,CASSPKAADTGELFF